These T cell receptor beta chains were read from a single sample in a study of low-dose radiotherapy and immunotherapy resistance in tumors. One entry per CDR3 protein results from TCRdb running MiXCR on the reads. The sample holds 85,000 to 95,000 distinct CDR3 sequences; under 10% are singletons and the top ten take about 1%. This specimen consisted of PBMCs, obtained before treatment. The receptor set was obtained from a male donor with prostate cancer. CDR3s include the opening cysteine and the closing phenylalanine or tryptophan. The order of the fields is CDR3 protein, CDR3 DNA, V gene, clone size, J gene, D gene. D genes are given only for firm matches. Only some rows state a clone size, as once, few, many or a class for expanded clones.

CASRSQIGSTDTQYF,TGTGCCAGCAGGAGCCAGATTGGGAGCACAGATACGCAGTATTTT,TRBV6-4,many,TRBJ2-3,-
CASSYAGTTYNEQFF,TGTGCCAGCAGCTACGCCGGGACAACGTACAATGAGCAGTTCTTC,TRBV5-4,many,TRBJ2-1,-
CASSQDLALVGGELFF,TGTGCCAGCAGCCAAGATTTAGCACTAGTGGGGGGGGAGCTGTTTTTT,TRBV4-2,many,TRBJ2-2,-
CASRRTGNSPNTEAFF,TGCGCCAGTCGGCGTACAGGTAATTCCCCGAACACTGAAGCTTTCTTT,TRBV5-1,many,TRBJ1-1,-
CASSQVGQGVYEQYF,TGCGCCAGCAGCCAAGTTGGGCAGGGGGTCTACGAGCAGTACTTC,TRBV4-3,many,TRBJ2-7,TRBD1
CASITGQGANYGYTF,TGTGCCAGCATCACCGGACAGGGTGCTAACTATGGCTACACCTTC,TRBV28,many,TRBJ1-2,TRBD1
CASSFGVAKPQHF,TGTGCCAGCAGTTTTGGGGTAGCTAAGCCCCAGCATTTT,TRBV12-3/TRBV12-4,-,TRBJ1-5,-
CASSFGQHSGANVLTF,TGTGCCAGCAGTTTTGGGCAGCACTCTGGGGCCAACGTCCTGACTTTC,TRBV12-3/TRBV12-4,many,TRBJ2-6,-
CACPRGGGQTYEQYF,TGTGCCTGCCCCAGGGGAGGGGGCCAAACCTACGAGCAGTACTTC,TRBV30,many,TRBJ2-7,-
CASSQGVGGTLRTDTQYF,TGCGCCAGCAGCCAAGGGGTTGGTGGGACCTTGAGGACAGATACGCAGTATTTT,TRBV4-1,many,TRBJ2-3,-
CAISPTASNEKLFF,TGTGCCATCAGTCCCACAGCATCTAATGAAAAACTGTTTTTT,TRBV10-3,many,TRBJ1-4,-
CASSPYTRGSTDTQYF,TGCGCCAGCAGCCCGTACACTAGGGGATCCACAGATACGCAGTATTTT,TRBV4-1,many,TRBJ2-3,-
CASSLLQGRNEQYF,TGTGCCAGCAGTTTACTACAGGGGAGAAACGAGCAGTACTTC,TRBV27,few,TRBJ2-7,TRBD1
CASSLVGYEQYF,TGTGCCAGCAGCTTAGTCGGCTACGAGCAGTACTTC,TRBV7-9,many,TRBJ2-7,-
CAWIKKDRVYNEQFF,TGTGCCTGGATTAAAAAGGACAGGGTCTACAATGAGCAGTTCTTC,TRBV30,few,TRBJ2-1,TRBD1
CSVEPAGTSGRAFYNEQFF,TGCAGCGTTGAACCCGCCGGGACTAGCGGGAGGGCCTTCTACAATGAGCAGTTCTTC,TRBV29-1,many,TRBJ2-1,TRBD2
CASSEASGSQETQYF,TGTGCCAGCAGTGAAGCTAGCGGTTCCCAAGAGACCCAGTACTTC,TRBV6-1,many,TRBJ2-5,-
CSAAGANEQFF,TGCAGCGCCGCAGGGGCCAATGAGCAGTTCTTC,TRBV29-1,-,TRBJ2-1,-
CATSDPGQGAGQPQHF,TGTGCCACCAGTGACCCGGGACAGGGGGCTGGTCAGCCCCAGCATTTT,TRBV24-1,many,TRBJ1-5,TRBD1
CASTRRVITDTQYF,TGCGCCAGCACCAGGAGGGTGATCACAGATACGCAGTATTTT,TRBV4-1,many,TRBJ2-3,-
CASSPSGVSPLHF,TGTGCCAGCAGCCCTTCGGGGGTTTCACCCCTCCACTTT,TRBV7-2,many,TRBJ1-6,-
CQGLGGYGYTF,TGCCAGGGACTGGGCGGCTATGGCTACACCTTC,TRBV29-1,many,TRBJ1-2,-
CASRLGTGEYNEQFF,TGCGCCAGCAGACTCGGGACAGGGGAATACAATGAGCAGTTCTTC,TRBV4-1,many,TRBJ2-1,TRBD1